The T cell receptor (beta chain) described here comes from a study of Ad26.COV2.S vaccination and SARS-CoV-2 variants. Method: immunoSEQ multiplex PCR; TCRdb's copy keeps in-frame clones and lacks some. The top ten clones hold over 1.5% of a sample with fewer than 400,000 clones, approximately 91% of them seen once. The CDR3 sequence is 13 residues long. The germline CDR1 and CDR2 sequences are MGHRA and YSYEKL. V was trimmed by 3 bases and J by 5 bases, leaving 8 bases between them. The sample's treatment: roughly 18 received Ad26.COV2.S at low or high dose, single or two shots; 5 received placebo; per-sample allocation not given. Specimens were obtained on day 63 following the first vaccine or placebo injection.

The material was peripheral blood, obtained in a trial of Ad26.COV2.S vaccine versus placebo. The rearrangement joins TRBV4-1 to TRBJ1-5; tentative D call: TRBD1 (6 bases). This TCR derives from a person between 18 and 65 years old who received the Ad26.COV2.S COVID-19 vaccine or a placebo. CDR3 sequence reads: CASSQGADQPQHF. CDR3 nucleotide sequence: TGCGCCAGCAGCCAGGGGGCCGATCAGCCCCAGCATTTT.